This T cell receptor beta chain emerged from a study of T-cell memory formation after mild COVID-19. Study-wide results and caveats: There were some responding clones in pre-infection memory, which suggested that cross-reactive memory had joined.

Trimming removed 8 bases from V and 3 bases from J, with 11 bases in between. The CDR3 runs to 13 residues. Looked up from germline, CDR1 is KGHSH and CDR2 is LQKENI. TCRdb independently ran MiXCR on the 5' RACE reads; one entry per CDR3 protein. The sample includes about 430,000 distinct CDR3 sequences, 20% to 25% of them seen just once. Details on this clonotype: Its target is not known.

V usage is TRBV18 and J usage is TRBJ1-5, with D hard to call. The receptor comes from an adult woman who had mild COVID-19 (a few samples of this study predate the infection). Cell type and time point are not known. Sequenced: PBMCs or a T cell subset sorted from them (not recorded which). In nucleotides, the CDR3 is TGTGCCAGCCAGGACGGCCCCAATCAGCCCCAGCATTTT. It codes for CASQDGPNQPQHF.